Below are 5 T cell receptor beta chains sequenced from a single sample in a study of blood T cell repertoires in COVID-19. Here immunoSEQ multiplex PCR was the method, and the copy in TCRdb shows in-frame clones only, minus some. The table includes about 190,000 clones, 70% to 90% detected once. Sequencing input: peripheral blood. All receptors derive from a man in his sixties with active or convalescent COVID-19.

The chain's CDR3 is CASRHKAYNEQFF. The CDR3 DNA sequence: TGTGCCAGCAGGCACAAAGCCTACAATGAGCAGTTCTTC. The chain couples TRBV28 to TRBJ2-1; no firm D call. The V end was cut by 6 bases, the J end by 2 bases, with 8 bases between. Germline lookup yields CDR1 MDHEN and CDR2 SYDVKM. This CDR3 contains 13 residues.

A single count supports this clone. The genes are TRBV7-9 and TRBJ1-4; no clear D gene. Trimming took 3 bases from V and 0 from J, leaving 11 bases between them. This CDR3 has 16 residues. Germline loops: CDR1 SEHNR, CDR2 FQNEAQ (reference sequence). The CDR3 sequence: CASSFGEVSTNEKLFF. The DNA of the CDR3 is TGTGCCAGCAGCTTTGGCGAGGTTTCAACTAATGAAAAACTGTTTTTT.

The chain employs TRBV10-1 and TRBJ1-1; D is perhaps TRBD1 (5 bases). From germline, CDR1 is WNHNN and CDR2 SYGVQD (reference sequence). V lost 5 bases, J lost 1 base, and 17 bases lay in between. There are 16 residues in the CDR3. CDR3 bases: TGCGCCAGCAGTTGGGGGGACGGAGGACAGAACACTGAAGCTTTCTTT. Amino acids: CASSWGDGGQNTEAFF.

The chain links TRBV19 to TRBJ2-2; 10 bases line up with TRBD1. The CDR3 has 16 amino acids. J gave up 5 bases and V 10 bases, and 13 bases lay outside the gene matches. Germline V CDR1 and CDR2: LNHDA, SQIVND (reference sequence). The chain's CDR3 is CATRDRGRTGTGELFF. CDR3 sequence (DNA): TGTGCCACCCGGGACAGGGGTAGAACTGGGACCGGGGAGCTGTTTTTT.

CDR3 region: CASSNSGQARRNQPQHF. The CDR3 region has the DNA TGTGCCAGCAGCAATTCTGGACAGGCCCGTAGGAATCAGCCCCAGCATTTT. V is TRBV21-1 and J is TRBJ1-5; the table's D gene call, TRBD1, was not cross checked with the DNA. TRBV21-1 is a pseudogene locus. The CDR3 is made up of 17 amino acids.